A selection of T cell receptor beta chains follows, all from one sample in a study of Graves' ophthalmopathy and Graves' hyperthyroidism. TCRdb re-derived calls from the multiplex PCR reads in MiXCR, one entry per CDR3 protein. The sample consists of 500,000 to 800,000 distinct CDR3 sequences, about two fifths of them appearing once. Material: peripheral blood. These TCRs come from an adult man with Graves' ophthalmopathy. CDR3s include the opening cysteine and the closing phenylalanine or tryptophan. D genes are given only for firm matches. A clone size is listed for some rows: how often the clone was seen (once, few, many), or a class if it is expanded.

clone size,D gene,J gene,V gene,CDR3 DNA,CDR3 protein
few,-,TRBJ1-2,TRBV10-3,TGTGCCAGCAGTCCCAATGACAGGTTTAACTATGGCTACACCTTC,CASSPNDRFNYGYTF
-,-,TRBJ1-4,TRBV24-1,TGTGCCACCAGTGATCGGCGGGTGTCTAATGAAAAACTGTTTTTT,CATSDRRVSNEKLFF
few,TRBD2,TRBJ2-2,TRBV12-3/TRBV12-4,TGTGCCAGCAGATCCACTAACCTGGGCGGGAGGAACACCGGGGAGCTGTTTTTT,CASRSTNLGGRNTGELFF
few,TRBD2,TRBJ2-3,TRBV19,TGTGCCAGTAGTACCTACGGCGCGGGGGGCACAGATACGCAGTATTTT,CASSTYGAGGTDTQYF
-,-,TRBJ1-2,TRBV24-1,TGTGCCTCATTTAGCGGGGATGGCTACACCTTC,CASFSGDGYTF
many,-,TRBJ1-6,TRBV5-1,TGCGCCAGCAGCTTGAGATCTGACAGGTCCTATAATTCACCCCTCCACTTT,CASSLRSDRSYNSPLHF
many,-,TRBJ1-4,TRBV9,TGTGCCAGCAGCGTAGGGGCCAAGGACGGAAAACTGTTTTTT,CASSVGAKDGKLFF
few,-,TRBJ1-1,TRBV12-3/TRBV12-4,TGTGCCAGCAGGGGGAGGGTAAACACTGAAGCTTTCTTT,CASRGRVNTEAFF
-,TRBD1,TRBJ2-7,TRBV5-1,TGCGCCAGCAGCGACAGGACAGGGGGGGTCTACGAGCAGTACTTC,CASSDRTGGVYEQYF
-,-,TRBJ2-7,TRBV7-6,TGTGCCAGCAGCTTAGCAGGGGTAAGGCAGCAGTACTTC,CASSLAGVRQQYF
-,-,TRBJ2-2,TRBV6-6,TGTGCCAGCAGTGCAGGACACTCTGGGGAACTGTTTTTT,CASSAGHSGELFF
-,TRBD1,TRBJ2-2,TRBV10-3,TGTGCCAGCGATCGGACAGGGGCTGGCGGGGAGCTGTTTTTT,CASDRTGAGGELFF
many,TRBD1,TRBJ1-2,TRBV7-9,TGTGCCAGCACCCCGTCGACAGGGAAGGGCTATGGCTACACCTTC,CASTPSTGKGYGYTF
many,-,TRBJ2-5,TRBV9,TGTGCCAGCAGCGTAGCGGGCAGGGAGCAAGAGACCCAGTACTTC,CASSVAGREQETQYF
once,-,TRBJ2-7,TRBV2,TGTGCCTGGAGCTCGGGACAAAGACCCTACGAGCAGTACTTC,CAWSSGQRPYEQYF
few,-,TRBJ2-2,TRBV9,TGTGCCAGCAGCCCCGTTGGCTCCACCGGGGAGCTGTTTTTT,CASSPVGSTGELFF
-,TRBD2,TRBJ2-1,TRBV29-1,TGCAGTGGGGGGGGCAATGAGCAGTTCTTC,CSGGGNEQFF
many,-,TRBJ2-7,TRBV20-1,TGCAGTGCTAGGGGGGACGGCCACTACGAGCAGTACTTC,CSARGDGHYEQYF
-,TRBD2,TRBJ2-1,TRBV7-3,TGTGCCAGCAGCTTATGGAGGGTAGCGGGGACGGATGAGCAGTTCTTC,CASSLWRVAGTDEQFF
-,-,TRBJ2-1,TRBV2,TGTGCCAGCAGTGAGAATACTGGGCGAGCCTACAATGAGCAGTTCTTC,CASSENTGRAYNEQFF
-,TRBD2,TRBJ2-4,TRBV11-2,TGTGCCAGCATCGAGGGGCTAGCGGGAGGGATGGAAAACATTCAGTACTTC,CASIEGLAGGMENIQYF
-,TRBD2,TRBJ2-5,TRBV25-1,TGTGCCAGCTCACCACTAGCGGGGGACAACCAAGAGACCCAGTACTTC,CASSPLAGDNQETQYF
-,-,TRBJ1-5,TRBV10-3,TGTGCCATCAGTGAGTCGGGAGTGGGGGTGGCCAATCAGCCCCAGCATTTT,CAISESGVGVANQPQHF
-,TRBD1,TRBJ1-5,TRBV12-3/TRBV12-4,TGTGCCAGCAGTAGACAGGACAGGAATCAGCCCCAGCATTTT,CASSRQDRNQPQHF
-,-,TRBJ2-5,TRBV6-5,TGTGCCAGCAGTTACTCGATAGAGGGAAAAAAGACCCAGTACTTC,CASSYSIEGKKTQYF
many,-,TRBJ2-7,TRBV2,TGTGCCAGCAGTGAAAGTCGAGGCGAGCAGTACTTC,CASSESRGEQYF
-,-,TRBJ2-2,TRBV5-1,TGCGCCAGCAGCTTTGGCGGGGAGAACACCGGGGAGCTGTTTTTT,CASSFGGENTGELFF
few,-,TRBJ2-7,TRBV7-2,TGTGCCAGCAGCTTAAATCAGGGGAAGCAGTACTTC,CASSLNQGKQYF
many,-,TRBJ2-5,TRBV7-2,TGTGCCAGCAGCTTAGTCGCGACATCACAAGAGACCCAGTACTTC,CASSLVATSQETQYF
many,TRBD1,TRBJ2-7,TRBV2,TGTGCCAGCAGTTGGAACAGGGGCTACGAGCAGTACTTC,CASSWNRGYEQYF
-,-,TRBJ2-5,TRBV29-1,TGCAGCGTTGAAGTGGGGTTAGACTTGGGTTCGCAGTACTTC,CSVEVGLDLGSQYF
-,TRBD1,TRBJ1-1,TRBV27,TGTGCCAGCAGTTCGGGACAGTGGAAAGATGAAGCTTTCTTT,CASSSGQWKDEAFF
-,TRBD1,TRBJ1-1,TRBV20-1,TGCAGTGCGCGACAGGGATCGGGAAACACTGAAGCTTTCTTT,CSARQGSGNTEAFF